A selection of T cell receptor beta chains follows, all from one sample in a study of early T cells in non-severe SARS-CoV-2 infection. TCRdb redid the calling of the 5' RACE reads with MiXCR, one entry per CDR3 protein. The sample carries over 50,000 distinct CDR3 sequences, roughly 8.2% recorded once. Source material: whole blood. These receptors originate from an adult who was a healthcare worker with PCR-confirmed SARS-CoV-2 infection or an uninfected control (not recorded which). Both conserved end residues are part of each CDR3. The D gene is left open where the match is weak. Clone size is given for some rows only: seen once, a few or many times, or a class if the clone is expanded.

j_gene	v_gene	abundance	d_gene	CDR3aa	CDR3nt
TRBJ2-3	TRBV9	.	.	CASSVGGAYSDTQYF	TGTGCCAGCAGCGTAGGGGGGGCCTACTCAGATACGCAGTATTTT
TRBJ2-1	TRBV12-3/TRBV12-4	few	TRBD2	CASSVRIGLAGPSSSYNEQFF	TGTGCCAGCAGCGTGAGAATTGGACTAGCGGGCCCATCGAGCTCCTACAATGAGCAGTTCTTC
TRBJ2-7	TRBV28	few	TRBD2	CASIPLAVTSGPMAIRSYEQYF	TGTGCCAGCATTCCCCTCGCCGTGACTAGCGGACCTATGGCTATACGCTCCTACGAGCAGTACTTC
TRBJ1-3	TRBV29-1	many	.	CSVAGTTSGNTIYF	TGCAGCGTGGCCGGGACAACCTCTGGAAACACCATATATTTT
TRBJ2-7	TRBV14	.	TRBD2	CASSQDYRLAGVYEQYF	TGTGCCAGCAGCCAAGATTATCGGCTAGCGGGCGTTTACGAGCAGTACTTC
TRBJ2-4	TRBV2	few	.	CASSGTTGRAKNIQYF	TGTGCCAGCAGTGGAACGACGGGGAGGGCCAAAAACATTCAGTACTTC
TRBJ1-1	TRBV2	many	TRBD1	CASSGQGARATEAFF	TGTGCCAGCAGCGGACAGGGGGCGCGGGCCACTGAAGCTTTCTTT
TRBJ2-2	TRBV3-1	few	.	CASRYHANTGELFF	TGTGCCAGCAGGTACCACGCGAACACCGGGGAGCTGTTTTTT
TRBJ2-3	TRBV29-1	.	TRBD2	CSVQGTSGPTDTQYF	TGCAGCGTTCAAGGGACTAGCGGACCCACAGATACGCAGTATTTT
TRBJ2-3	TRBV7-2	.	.	CASSLSRVADTQYF	TGTGCCAGCAGCTTAAGTCGGGTCGCAGATACGCAGTATTTT
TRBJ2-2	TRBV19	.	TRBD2	CASSMSLAGLTGELFF	TGTGCCAGTAGTATGAGCCTAGCGGGTCTCACCGGGGAGCTGTTTTTT
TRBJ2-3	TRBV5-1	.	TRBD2	CASRIAGEYVDTQYF	TGCGCCAGTCGGATAGCGGGGGAATATGTAGATACGCAGTATTTT
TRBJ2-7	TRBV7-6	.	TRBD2	CASSPSGDYEQYF	TGTGCCAGCTCACCTAGCGGGGACTACGAGCAGTACTTC
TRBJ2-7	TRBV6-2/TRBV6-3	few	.	CASSYMQASSYEQYF	TGTGCCAGCAGTTACATGCAGGCTAGCTCCTACGAGCAGTACTTC
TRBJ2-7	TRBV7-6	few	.	CASSLVQGHLNEQYF	TGTGCCAGCAGCTTAGTGCAGGGGCACCTGAACGAGCAGTACTTC
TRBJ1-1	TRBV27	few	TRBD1	CASREGQGAGNTEAFF	TGTGCCAGCAGAGAGGGACAGGGGGCGGGGAACACTGAAGCTTTCTTT
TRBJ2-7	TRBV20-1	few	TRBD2	CSASGEPYEQYF	TGCAGCGCGAGCGGGGAGCCTTACGAGCAGTACTTC
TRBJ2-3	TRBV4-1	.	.	CASSQDWATDTQYF	TGCGCCAGCAGCCAAGATTGGGCCACAGATACGCAGTATTTT
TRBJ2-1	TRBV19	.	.	CASSIKISYNEQFF	TGTGCCAGTAGTATTAAGATCTCCTACAATGAGCAGTTCTTC
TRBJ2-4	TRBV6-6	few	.	CASTAGTRKNIQYF	TGTGCCAGCACCGCAGGGACCCGAAAAAACATTCAGTACTTC
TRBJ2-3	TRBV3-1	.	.	CASSQVLALTDTQYF	TGTGCCAGCAGCCAGGTCCTTGCGCTCACAGATACTCAGTATTTT
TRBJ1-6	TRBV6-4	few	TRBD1	CASSDMAGGNSPLHF	TGTGCCAGCAGTGATATGGCAGGGGGTAATTCACCCCTCCACTTT
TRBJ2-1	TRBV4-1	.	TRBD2	CASSQEGLAGASYNEQFF	TGCGCCAGCAGCCAAGAAGGACTAGCGGGAGCTTCGTACAATGAGCAGTTCTTC
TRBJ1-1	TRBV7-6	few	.	CASSSLWNTEAFF	TGTGCCAGCAGCTCGCTGTGGAACACTGAAGCTTTCTTT
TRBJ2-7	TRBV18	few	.	CASSPSATGTTYEQYF	TGTGCCAGCTCACCTTCGGCGACCGGGACGACTTACGAGCAGTACTTC
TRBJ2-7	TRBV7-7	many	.	CASSPSPATYEQYF	TGTGCCAGCAGCCCAAGTCCCGCGACCTACGAGCAGTACTTC
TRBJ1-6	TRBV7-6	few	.	CASSLQGSGSPLHF	TGTGCCAGCAGCTTACAGGGTAGCGGCTCACCCCTCCACTTT
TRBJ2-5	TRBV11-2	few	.	CASSPDSGAAQETQYF	TGTGCCAGCAGCCCAGACAGCGGAGCGGCCCAGGAGACCCAGTACTTC
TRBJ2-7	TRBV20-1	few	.	CSARLGDYEQYF	TGCAGTGCTAGGCTCGGTGACTACGAGCAGTACTTC
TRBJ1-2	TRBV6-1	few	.	CASSEFTGQNYGYTF	TGTGCCAGCAGTGAATTCACAGGGCAGAACTATGGCTACACCTTC
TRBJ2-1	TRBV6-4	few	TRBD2	CASSDSGGSVYEQFF	TGTGCCAGCAGTGACTCTGGCGGGAGCGTCTATGAGCAGTTCTTC
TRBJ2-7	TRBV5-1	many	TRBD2	CASSADPGLAIWQYF	TGCGCCAGCAGCGCTGATCCGGGACTAGCGATTTGGCAGTACTTC
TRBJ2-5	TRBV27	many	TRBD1	CASSLSPGQGQETQYF	TGTGCCAGCAGTTTATCACCGGGACAGGGCCAAGAGACCCAGTACTTC
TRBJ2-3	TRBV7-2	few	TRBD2	CASSLGGLANTDTQYF	TGTGCCAGCAGCTTAGGGGGACTAGCCAACACAGATACGCAGTATTTT
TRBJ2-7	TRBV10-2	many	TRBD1	CASSEPWGQGTAYEQYF	TGCGCCAGCAGCGAACCCTGGGGACAGGGAACGGCCTACGAGCAGTACTTC
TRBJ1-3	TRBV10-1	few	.	CASSEETGNTIYF	TGCGCCAGCAGTGAAGAGACTGGAAACACCATATATTTT
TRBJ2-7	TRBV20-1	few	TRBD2	CSAGSGGSYEQYF	TGCAGTGCTGGGAGCGGGGGGTCTTACGAGCAGTACTTC
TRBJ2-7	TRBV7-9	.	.	CASSLVDDLNSYEQYF	TGTGCCAGCAGCTTAGTGGACGATTTAAACTCCTACGAGCAGTACTTC
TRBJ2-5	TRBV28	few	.	CASARDGKQETQYF	TGTGCCAGTGCTAGGGATGGAAAACAAGAGACCCAGTACTTC
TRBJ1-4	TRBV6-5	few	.	CASSYSTRGDEKLFF	TGTGCCAGCAGTTACTCGACCCGGGGGGACGAAAAACTGTTTTTT
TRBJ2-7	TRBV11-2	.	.	CASSPRPGYDEQYF	TGTGCCAGCAGCCCCAGACCAGGATATGACGAGCAGTACTTC
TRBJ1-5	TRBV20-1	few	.	CSAVRDNNQPQHF	TGCAGTGCTGTTCGGGACAACAATCAGCCCCAGCATTTT
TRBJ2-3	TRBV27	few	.	CASQDTRSTDTQYF	TGTGCCAGCCAGGACACTCGAAGCACAGATACGCAGTATTTT
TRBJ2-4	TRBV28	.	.	CASSSGRGALAKNIQYF	TGTGCCAGCAGTTCGGGACGGGGGGCGTTAGCCAAAAACATTCAGTACTTC
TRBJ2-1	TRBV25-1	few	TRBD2	CASSEPAGGPSHEQFF	TGTGCCAGCAGTGAACCGGCGGGAGGGCCATCACATGAGCAGTTCTTC
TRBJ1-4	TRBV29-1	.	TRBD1	CSVLRTGGNEKLFF	TGCAGCGTCCTCCGGACAGGGGGAAATGAAAAACTGTTTTTT
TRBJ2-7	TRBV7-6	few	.	CASSLSVLTSGEQYF	TGTGCCAGCAGCTTATCGGTACTAACCTCGGGGGAGCAGTACTTC
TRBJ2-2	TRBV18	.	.	CASSKEVDTGELFF	TGTGCCAGCTCCAAGGAGGTTGACACCGGGGAGCTGTTTTTT
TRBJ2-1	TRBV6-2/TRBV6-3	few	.	CASSYLAASNEQFF	TGTGCCAGCAGTTACTTGGCGGCGAGCAATGAGCAGTTCTTC
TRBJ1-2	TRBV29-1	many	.	CSVEAVTGAIYGYTF	TGCAGCGTTGAAGCCGTCACGGGAGCAATCTATGGCTACACCTTC
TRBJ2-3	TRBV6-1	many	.	CASSPDLTDTQYF	TGTGCCAGCAGCCCTGACCTCACAGATACGCAGTATTTT